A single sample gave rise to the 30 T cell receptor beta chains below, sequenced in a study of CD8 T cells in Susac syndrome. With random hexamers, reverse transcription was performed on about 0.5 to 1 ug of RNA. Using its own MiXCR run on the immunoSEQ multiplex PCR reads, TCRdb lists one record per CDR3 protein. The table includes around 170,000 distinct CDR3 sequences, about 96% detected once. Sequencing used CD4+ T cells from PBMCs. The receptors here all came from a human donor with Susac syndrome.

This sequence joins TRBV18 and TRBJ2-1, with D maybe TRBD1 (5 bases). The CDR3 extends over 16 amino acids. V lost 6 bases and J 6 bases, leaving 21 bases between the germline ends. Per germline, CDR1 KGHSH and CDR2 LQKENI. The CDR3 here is CASSLRKGQGINEQFF. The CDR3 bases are TGTGCCAGCTCCCTGAGGAAGGGCCAGGGAATCAATGAGCAGTTCTTC.

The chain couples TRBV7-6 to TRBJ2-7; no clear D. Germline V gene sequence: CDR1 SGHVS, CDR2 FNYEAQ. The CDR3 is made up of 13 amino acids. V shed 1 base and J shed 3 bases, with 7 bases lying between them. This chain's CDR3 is CASSLVANYEQYF. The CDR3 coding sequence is TGTGCCAGCAGCTTAGTTGCGAACTACGAGCAGTACTTC.

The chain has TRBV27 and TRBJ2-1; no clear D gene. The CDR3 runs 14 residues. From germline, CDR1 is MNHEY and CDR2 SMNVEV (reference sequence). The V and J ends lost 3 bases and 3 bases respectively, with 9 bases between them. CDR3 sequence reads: CASSLGRIYNEQFF. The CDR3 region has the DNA TGTGCCAGCAGTTTGGGCAGGATCTACAATGAGCAGTTCTTC.

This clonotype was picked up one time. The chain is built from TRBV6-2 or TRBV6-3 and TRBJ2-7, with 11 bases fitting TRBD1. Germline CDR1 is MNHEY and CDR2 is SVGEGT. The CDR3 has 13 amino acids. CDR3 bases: TGTGCCAGCAGCTCCGGGACAGGGGGAATCCACCGCGTC. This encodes CASSSGTGGIHRV.

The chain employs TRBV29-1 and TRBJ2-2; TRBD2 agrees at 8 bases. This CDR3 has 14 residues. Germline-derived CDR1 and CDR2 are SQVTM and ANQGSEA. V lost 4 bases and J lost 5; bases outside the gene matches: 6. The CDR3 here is CSVGGASGTGELFF. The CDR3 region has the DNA TGCAGCGTTGGGGGGGCTAGCGGGACCGGGGAGCTGTTTTTT.

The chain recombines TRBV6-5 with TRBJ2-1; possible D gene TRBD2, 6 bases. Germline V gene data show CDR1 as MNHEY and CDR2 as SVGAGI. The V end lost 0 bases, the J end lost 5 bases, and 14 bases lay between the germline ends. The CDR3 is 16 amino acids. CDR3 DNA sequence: TGTGCCAGCAGTTACTCCCCTAGCGTCGTCCACAATGAGCAGTTCTTC. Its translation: CASSYSPSVVHNEQFF.

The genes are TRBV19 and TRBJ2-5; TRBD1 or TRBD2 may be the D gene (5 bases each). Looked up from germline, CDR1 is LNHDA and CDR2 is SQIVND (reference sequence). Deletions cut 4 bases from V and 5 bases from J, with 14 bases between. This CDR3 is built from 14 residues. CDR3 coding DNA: TGTGCCAGTAGTACTCGGGGCCGAGCGGAGACCCAGTACTTC. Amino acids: CASSTRGRAETQYF.

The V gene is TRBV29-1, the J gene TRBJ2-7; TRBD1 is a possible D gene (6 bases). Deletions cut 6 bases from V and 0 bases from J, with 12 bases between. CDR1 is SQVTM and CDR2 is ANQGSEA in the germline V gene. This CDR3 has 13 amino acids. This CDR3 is CSVPGHRSYEQYF. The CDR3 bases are TGCAGCGTACCGGGACACCGCTCCTACGAGCAGTACTTC.

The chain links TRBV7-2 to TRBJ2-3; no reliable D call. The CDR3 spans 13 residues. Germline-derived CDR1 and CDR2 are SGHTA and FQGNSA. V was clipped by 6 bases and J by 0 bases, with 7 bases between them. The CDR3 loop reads CASRPSSTDTQYF. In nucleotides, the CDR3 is TGTGCCAGCAGACCGTCAAGCACAGATACGCAGTATTTT.

The CDR3, as DNA: TGTGCCAGCAGGATGGAAACCTACGAGCAGTACTTC. The encoded protein is CASRMETYEQYF. The V call is TRBV12-3 or TRBV12-4, the J call TRBJ2-7; the D is unclear. V was trimmed by 6 bases and J by 2 bases, leaving 8 bases between them. This CDR3 has 12 amino acids.

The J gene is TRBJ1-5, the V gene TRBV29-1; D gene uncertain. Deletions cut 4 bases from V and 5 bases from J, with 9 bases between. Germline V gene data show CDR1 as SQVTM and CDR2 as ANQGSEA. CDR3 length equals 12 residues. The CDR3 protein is CSVVAGDQPQHF. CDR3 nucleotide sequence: TGCAGCGTTGTCGCGGGCGATCAGCCCCAGCATTTT.

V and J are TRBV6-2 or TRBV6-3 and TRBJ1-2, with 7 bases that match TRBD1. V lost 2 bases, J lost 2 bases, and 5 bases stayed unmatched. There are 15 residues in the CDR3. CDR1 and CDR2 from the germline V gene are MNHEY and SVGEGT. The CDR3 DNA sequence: TGTGCCAGCAGTTACCACGGACAGGCGAACTATGGCTACACCTTC. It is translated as CASSYHGQANYGYTF.

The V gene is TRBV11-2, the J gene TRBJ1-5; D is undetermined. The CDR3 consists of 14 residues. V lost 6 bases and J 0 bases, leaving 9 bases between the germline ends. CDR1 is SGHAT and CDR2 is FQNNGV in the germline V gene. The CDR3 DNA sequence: TGTGCCAGCAGTCCCGACAATAGCAATCAGCCCCAGCATTTT. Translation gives CASSPDNSNQPQHF.

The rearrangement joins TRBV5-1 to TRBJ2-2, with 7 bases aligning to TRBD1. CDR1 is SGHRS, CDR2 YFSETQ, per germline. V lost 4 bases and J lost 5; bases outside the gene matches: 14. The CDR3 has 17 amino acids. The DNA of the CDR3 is TGCGCCAGCAGCCTAACAGGGGCTTCAGCACCAACCGGGGAGCTGTTTTTT. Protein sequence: CASSLTGASAPTGELFF. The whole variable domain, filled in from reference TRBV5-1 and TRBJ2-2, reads KAGVTQTPRYLIKTRGQQVTLSCSPISGHRSVSWYQQTPGQGLQFLFEYFSETQRNKGNFPGRFSGRQFSNSRSEMNVSTLELGDSALYLCASSLTGASAPTGELFFGEGSRLTVL.

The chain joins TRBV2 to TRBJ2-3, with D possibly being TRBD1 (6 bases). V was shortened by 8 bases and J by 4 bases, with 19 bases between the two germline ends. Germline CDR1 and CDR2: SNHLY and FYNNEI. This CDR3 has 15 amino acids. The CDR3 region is CASGQTQGSADTQYF. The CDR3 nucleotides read TGTGCCAGCGGCCAGACACAGGGTTCGGCAGATACGCAGTATTTT.

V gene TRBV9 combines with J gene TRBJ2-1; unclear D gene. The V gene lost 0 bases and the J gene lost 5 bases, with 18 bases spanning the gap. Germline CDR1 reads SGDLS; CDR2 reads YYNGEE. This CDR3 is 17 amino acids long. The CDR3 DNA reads TGTGCCAGCAGCGTAGAGGGCAGCCTACACCGGCACAATGAGCAGTTCTTC. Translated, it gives CASSVEGSLHRHNEQFF. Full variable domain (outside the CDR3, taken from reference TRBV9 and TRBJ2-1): DSGVTQTPKHLITATGQRVTLRCSPRSGDLSVYWYQQSLDQGLQFLIQYYNGEERAKGNILERFSAQQFPDLHSELNLSSLELGDSALYFCASSVEGSLHRHNEQFFGPGTRLTVL.

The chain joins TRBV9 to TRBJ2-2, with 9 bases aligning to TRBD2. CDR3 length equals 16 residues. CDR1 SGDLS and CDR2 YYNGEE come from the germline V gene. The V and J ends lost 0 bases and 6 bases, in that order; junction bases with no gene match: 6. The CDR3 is CASSVVASGIPGELFF. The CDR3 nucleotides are TGTGCCAGCAGCGTAGTGGCTAGCGGGATTCCCGGGGAGCTGTTTTTT.

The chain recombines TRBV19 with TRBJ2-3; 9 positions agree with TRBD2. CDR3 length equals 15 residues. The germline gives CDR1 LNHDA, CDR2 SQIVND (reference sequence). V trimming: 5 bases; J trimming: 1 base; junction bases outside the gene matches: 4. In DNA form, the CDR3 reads TGTGCCAGTAGTCGGCAGCGGGGGGGCACAGATACGCAGTATTTT. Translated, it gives CASSRQRGGTDTQYF.

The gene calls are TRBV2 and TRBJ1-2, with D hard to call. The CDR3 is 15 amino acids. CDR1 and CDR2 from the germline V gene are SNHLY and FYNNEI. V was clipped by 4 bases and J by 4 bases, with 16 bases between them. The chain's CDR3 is CASSAREGSGYGYTF. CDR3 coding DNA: TGTGCCAGCAGTGCCCGAGAGGGTTCGGGCTATGGCTACACCTTC.

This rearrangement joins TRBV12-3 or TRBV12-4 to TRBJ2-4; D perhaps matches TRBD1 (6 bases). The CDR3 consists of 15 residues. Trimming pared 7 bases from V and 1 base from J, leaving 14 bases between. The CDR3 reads CASNFRGSAKNIQYF. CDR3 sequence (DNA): TGTGCCAGCAACTTCAGGGGAAGTGCCAAAAACATTCAGTACTTC.

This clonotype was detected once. The CDR3 DNA sequence: TGTGCCAGCAGCCAAGGGGGTAGCGGGAGGAACGAGCAGTACTTC. It is translated as CASSQGGSGRNEQYF. The genes are TRBV3-1 and TRBJ2-7; 10 nucleotides line up with TRBD2. Germline assignment: CDR1 LGHDT and CDR2 YNNKEL (reference sequence). The CDR3 is 15 amino acids. V shed 1 base, J shed 5 bases, and the junction held 5 bases outside the gene matches.

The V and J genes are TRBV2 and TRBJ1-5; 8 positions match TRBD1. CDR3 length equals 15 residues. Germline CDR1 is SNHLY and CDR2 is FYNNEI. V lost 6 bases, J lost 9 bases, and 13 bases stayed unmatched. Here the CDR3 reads CASSESGGGGLPQHF. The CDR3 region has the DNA TGTGCCAGCAGCGAGTCAGGGGGCGGAGGCCTGCCCCAGCATTTT. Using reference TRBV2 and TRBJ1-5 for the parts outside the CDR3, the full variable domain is EPEVTQTPSHQVTQMGQEVILRCVPISNHLYFYWYRQILGQKVEFLVSFYNNEISEKSEIFDDQFSVERPDGSNFTLKIRSTKLEDSAMYFCASSESGGGGLPQHFGDGTRLSIL.

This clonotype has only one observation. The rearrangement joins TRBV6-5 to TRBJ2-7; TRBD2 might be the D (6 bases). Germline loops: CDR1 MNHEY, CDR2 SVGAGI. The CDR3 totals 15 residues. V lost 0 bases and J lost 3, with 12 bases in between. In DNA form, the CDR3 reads TGTGCCAGCAGTTACTCGCGGGCTAGCGACTACGAGCAGTACTTC. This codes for CASSYSRASDYEQYF.

CDR3 in amino acids: CSLSATGKNEQFF. CDR3 in DNA: TGCAGCCTATCGGCGACTGGGAAAAATGAGCAGTTCTTC. V gene TRBV29-1 combines with J gene TRBJ2-1; D uncertain. V was pared by 8 bases and J by 7 bases, with 18 bases between. CDR1 and CDR2 (germline): SQVTM, ANQGSEA. The CDR3 has 13 amino acids.

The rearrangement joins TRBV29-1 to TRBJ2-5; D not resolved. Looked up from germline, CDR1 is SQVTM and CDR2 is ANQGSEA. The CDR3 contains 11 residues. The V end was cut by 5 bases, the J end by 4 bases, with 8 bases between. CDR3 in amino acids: CSVTRAETQYF. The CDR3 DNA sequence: TGCAGCGTTACACGGGCAGAGACCCAGTACTTC.

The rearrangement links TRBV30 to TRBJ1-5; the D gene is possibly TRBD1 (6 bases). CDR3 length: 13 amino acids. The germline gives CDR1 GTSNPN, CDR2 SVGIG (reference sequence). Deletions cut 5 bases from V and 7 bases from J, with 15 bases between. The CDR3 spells CAWESGRGQPQHF. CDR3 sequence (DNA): TGTGCCTGGGAATCAGGGAGGGGGCAGCCCCAGCATTTT.

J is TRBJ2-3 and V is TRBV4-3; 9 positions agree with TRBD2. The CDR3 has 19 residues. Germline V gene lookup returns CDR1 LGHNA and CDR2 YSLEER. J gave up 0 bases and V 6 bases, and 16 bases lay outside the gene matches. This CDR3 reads CASSQNRMIAGASTDTQYF. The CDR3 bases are TGCGCCAGCAGTCAAAACCGGATGATAGCGGGAGCTAGCACAGATACGCAGTATTTT.

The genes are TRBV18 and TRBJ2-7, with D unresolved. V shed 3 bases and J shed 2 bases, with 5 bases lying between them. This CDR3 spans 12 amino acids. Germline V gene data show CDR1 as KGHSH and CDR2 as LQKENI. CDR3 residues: CASSPDAYEQYV. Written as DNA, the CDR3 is TGTGCCAGCTCACCGGACGCCTACGAGCAGTACGTC.

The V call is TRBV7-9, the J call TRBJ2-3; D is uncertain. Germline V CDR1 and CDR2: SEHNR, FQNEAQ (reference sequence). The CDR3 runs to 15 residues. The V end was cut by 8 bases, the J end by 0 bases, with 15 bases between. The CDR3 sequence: CASANPSTSTDTQYF. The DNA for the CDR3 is TGTGCCAGCGCAAACCCATCGACTAGCACAGATACGCAGTATTTT.

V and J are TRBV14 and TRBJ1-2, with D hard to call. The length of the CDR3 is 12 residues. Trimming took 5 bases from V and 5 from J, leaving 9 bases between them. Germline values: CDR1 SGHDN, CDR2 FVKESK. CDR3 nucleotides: TGTGCCAGCAGCGCCGGACTATATGGCTACACCTTC. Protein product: CASSAGLYGYTF.